The 20 T cell receptor beta chains below come from one sample, sequenced in a study of shared clonotypes between healthy human individuals (dated by TCRdb to between 2020 and 2021). Library method: the immunoSEQ multiplex PCR assay. In its TCRdb copy, this immuneACCESS table keeps in-frame sequences only and misses some clones. Where compared with another copy, unresolved V genes explain less than half of these, and the others have no known cause. Present in this sample are about 2.4 million clones, just over 90% of which were seen just once. The ten largest clonotypes hold over 0.12% of the sample. Sequenced: naive CD4+ T cells sorted from blood. The meaning of the sample's cell subset or site label: CD45RA+ positively selected. The receptor set was obtained from a young man in good health.

The chain recombines TRBV5-8 with TRBJ1-2, with D hard to call. The CDR3 runs 14 residues. CDR1 SGHTS and CDR2 YDEGEE come from the germline V gene. V gave up 0 bases and J gave up 4 bases, with 10 bases separating them. The CDR3 loop is CASSLGTNFYGYTF. CDR3 nucleotides: TGTGCCAGCAGCTTGGGGACTAACTTCTATGGCTACACCTTC. The full variable domain, its missing parts supplied by reference TRBV5-8 and TRBJ1-2, is EAGVTQSPTHLIKTRGQQATLRCSPISGHTSVYWYQQALGLGLQFLLWYDEGEERNRGNFPPRFSGRQFPNYSSELNVNALELEDSALYLCASSLGTNFYGYTFGSGTRLTVV.

This clone was seen just once. The gene calls are TRBV29-1 and TRBJ1-2, with D possibly matching TRBD1 (5 bases). This CDR3 is 15 amino acids long. Germline V gives CDR1 SQVTM, CDR2 ANQGSEA. V gave up 7 bases and J gave up 0 bases, with 18 bases separating them. CDR3 DNA sequence: TGCAGCGGATACGGTGTGGGGGGGACTAACTATGGCTACACCTTC. It yields the protein CSGYGVGGTNYGYTF. The full variable domain, with the rest looked up from reference TRBV29-1 and TRBJ1-2, is SAVISQKPSRDICQRGTSLTIQCQVDSQVTMMFWYRQQPGQSLTLIATANQGSEATYESGFVIDKFPISRPNLTFSTLTVSNMSPEDSSIYLCSGYGVGGTNYGYTFGSGTRLTVV.

This clone was seen a few times. The V call is TRBV2, the J call TRBJ1-1; D remains ambiguous. Trimming removed 4 bases at V and 4 bases at J, with 13 bases between. Germline-derived CDR1 and CDR2 are SNHLY and FYNNEI. The length of the CDR3 is 14 residues. For the CDR3, the DNA is TGTGCCAGCAGTGGGATAGTTGGTGGCACTGAAGCTTTCTTT. Translating it yields CASSGIVGGTEAFF. The full variable domain, rest sourced from reference TRBV2 and TRBJ1-1, is EPEVTQTPSHQVTQMGQEVILRCVPISNHLYFYWYRQILGQKVEFLVSFYNNEISEKSEIFDDQFSVERPDGSNFTLKIRSTKLEDSAMYFCASSGIVGGTEAFFGQGTRLTVV.

This chain joins TRBV18 and TRBJ2-3; TRBD2 aligns across 7 bases. V gave up 3 bases and J gave up 2 bases; unmatched junction bases: 8. There are 16 residues in the CDR3. Per the germline V gene, CDR1 is KGHSH and CDR2 is LQKENI. The CDR3: CASSPNPGTTTDTQYF. CDR3 DNA: TGTGCCAGCTCACCCAACCCCGGGACTACCACAGATACGCAGTATTTT.

The J gene is TRBJ1-3, the V gene TRBV25-1, with D perhaps TRBD1 (5 bases). There are 15 residues in the CDR3. Germline CDR1 is MGHDK and CDR2 is SYGVNS. V was trimmed by 8 bases and J by 0 bases, leaving 14 bases between them. The CDR3 nucleotides read TGTGCCAGCCAGGGCATCTCGATCTCTGGAAACACCATATATTTT. Its translation is CASQGISISGNTIYF.

A remark on this clone: This CDR3 is also generated by other DNA sequences in the sample. J is TRBJ2-4 and V is TRBV6-5; 7 nucleotides align to TRBD2. Germline CDR1 and CDR2: MNHEY and SVGAGI. The CDR3 is made up of 15 amino acids. Trimming cost V 4 bases and J 0 bases; bases outside gene matches: 3. CDR3: CASSSGGLAKNIQYF. CDR3 in DNA: TGTGCCAGCAGTTCGGGGGGTCTAGCCAAAAACATTCAGTACTTC.

The CDR3 region has the DNA TGCAGCAGCACAAAATTTAGCACAGATACGCAGTATTTT. Translating it yields CSSTKFSTDTQYF. The rearrangement uses TRBV29-1 and TRBJ2-3, with D uncertain. There are 13 residues in the CDR3. V was cut by 8 bases and J by 0 bases, with 12 bases left in between. Germline V lookup: CDR1 SQVTM, CDR2 ANQGSEA.

This clone was detected only once. The rearrangement joins TRBV7-9 to TRBJ2-3; 11 bases line up with TRBD2. The CDR3 has 14 amino acids. Losses at the gene ends were 5 bases for V and 3 bases for J; bases not matched to a gene: 1. Germline CDR1 reads SEHNR; CDR2 reads FQNEAQ (reference sequence). CDR3 loop: CASSRLAGTDTQYF. As DNA, the CDR3 is TGTGCCAGCAGCCGACTAGCGGGAACAGATACGCAGTATTTT.

The J gene is TRBJ1-2, the V gene TRBV5-6; D is undetermined. CDR1 SGHDT and CDR2 YYEEEE come from the germline V gene. V dropped 0 bases and J dropped 1 base, with 16 bases sitting between them. This CDR3 comprises 17 residues. This chain's CDR3 is CASSLAAELLLNYGYTF. DNA of the CDR3: TGTGCCAGCAGCTTGGCGGCAGAGCTATTACTTAACTATGGCTACACCTTC. The full variable domain, rest sourced from reference TRBV5-6 and TRBJ1-2, is DAGVTQSPTHLIKTRGQQVTLRCSPKSGHDTVSWYQQALGQGPQFIFQYYEEEERQRGNFPDRFSGHQFPNYSSELNVNALLLGDSALYLCASSLAAELLLNYGYTFGSGTRLTVV.

The chain joins TRBV7-8 to TRBJ2-7; a possible D gene is TRBD2 (6 bases). The V end lost 4 bases, the J end lost 1 base, and 20 bases lay between the germline ends. The CDR3 runs to 17 residues. CDR1 and CDR2 (germline): SGHVS, FQNEAQ. The CDR3 region is CASSYGTGFEISYEQYF. The CDR3 region has the DNA TGTGCCAGCAGCTACGGGACTGGCTTTGAGATTTCCTACGAGCAGTACTTC.

This chain uses TRBV4-1 with TRBJ1-4; 9 positions agree with TRBD1. The CDR3 is 14 amino acids. Trimming took 4 bases from V and 8 from J; bases not matched to a gene: 5. CDR1 is MGHRA, CDR2 YSYEKL, per germline. CDR3 sequence (DNA): TGCGCCAGCAGCCCGAGACAGGGGGTCGAAAAACTGTTTTTT. Protein: CASSPRQGVEKLFF.

This chain connects TRBV7-2 to TRBJ2-7; 9 bases fit TRBD1. CDR1 is SGHTA, CDR2 FQGNSA, per germline. This CDR3 has 14 amino acids. J lost 0 bases, V lost 8 bases, and 5 bases had no gene match. The CDR3 protein is CASRQGVNSYEQYF. Here the CDR3 DNA reads TGTGCCAGCCGACAGGGGGTGAACTCCTACGAGCAGTACTTC.

There are a few counts of this clone. The chain combines TRBV5-1 with TRBJ1-4; D is perhaps TRBD1 (5 bases). The V gene lost 4 bases and the J gene lost 8 bases, with 15 bases spanning the gap. Per the germline V gene, CDR1 is SGHRS and CDR2 is YFSETQ. The CDR3 is 14 amino acids. CDR3 protein: CASSPSGAGEKLFF. The CDR3 coding sequence is TGCGCCAGCAGCCCCAGTGGGGCCGGGGAAAAACTGTTTTTT. The variable domain in full, completed from reference TRBV5-1 and TRBJ1-4, reads KAGVTQTPRYLIKTRGQQVTLSCSPISGHRSVSWYQQTPGQGLQFLFEYFSETQRNKGNFPGRFSGRQFSNSRSEMNVSTLELGDSALYLCASSPSGAGEKLFFGSGTQLSVL.

To note about this clone: The same CDR3 can be traced to other DNA sequences in this sample. This sequence joins TRBV5-1 and TRBJ2-1; 13 bases are a match to TRBD2. CDR1 is SGHRS and CDR2 is YFSETQ in the germline V gene. V lost 2 bases and J lost 4; bases outside the gene matches: 0. The CDR3 extends over 15 amino acids. The CDR3 here is CASSLLAGGYNEQFF. As DNA, the CDR3 is TGCGCCAGCAGCTTACTAGCGGGAGGGTACAATGAGCAGTTCTTC.

This sequence joins TRBV5-4 and TRBJ2-5, with 7 bases that match TRBD1. This CDR3 region has 14 residues. The V segment lost 2 bases and the J segment 3 bases; nucleotides outside the gene matches: 4. Germline loops: CDR1 SGHNT, CDR2 YYREEE (reference sequence). The CDR3 sequence is CASSFPDRKETQYF. In nucleotides, the CDR3 is TGTGCCAGCAGCTTCCCGGACAGGAAAGAGACCCAGTACTTC.

J is TRBJ1-5 and V is TRBV19; no reliable D call. The CDR3 totals 14 residues. Looked up from germline, CDR1 is LNHDA and CDR2 is SQIVND (reference sequence). Trimming shortened V by 4 bases and J by 6 bases, and 13 bases separated the two germline ends. The CDR3, as DNA: TGTGCCAGTAGTACCATCGACCCAAGTCAGCCCCAGCATTTT. This translates into CASSTIDPSQPQHF. The whole variable domain, filled in from reference TRBV19 and TRBJ1-5, reads DGGITQSPKYLFRKEGQNVTLSCEQNLNHDAMYWYRQDPGQGLRLIYYSQIVNDFQKGDIAEGYSVSREKKESFPLTVTSAQKNPTAFYLCASSTIDPSQPQHFGDGTRLSIL.

The chain couples TRBV19 to TRBJ2-5; 8 positions match TRBD1. This CDR3 spans 14 amino acids. Germline loops: CDR1 LNHDA, CDR2 SQIVND (reference sequence). The junction had 11 bases not matched to a gene; V was cut back by 10 bases and J by 4 bases. CDR3 protein: CATQDRATGETQYF. The DNA for the CDR3 is TGTGCCACGCAGGACAGGGCTACGGGAGAGACCCAGTACTTC. Drawing the rest from reference TRBV19 and TRBJ2-5, the complete variable domain is DGGITQSPKYLFRKEGQNVTLSCEQNLNHDAMYWYRQDPGQGLRLIYYSQIVNDFQKGDIAEGYSVSREKKESFPLTVTSAQKNPTAFYLCATQDRATGETQYFGPGTRLLVL.

The CDR3, as DNA: TGTGCCAGCAGGGGACAGGGGTTCTACGAGCAGTACTTC. This codes for CASRGQGFYEQYF. This chain links TRBV2 with TRBJ2-7; 10 positions match TRBD1. J lost 3 bases, V lost 6 bases, and 2 bases had no gene match. Germline-derived CDR1 and CDR2 are SNHLY and FYNNEI. The CDR3 is 13 residues long.

In the case of this clone: Other nucleotide sequences from this sample produce the same CDR3. The chain joins TRBV5-4 to TRBJ2-5; the D is unclear. The CDR3 has 13 residues. Deletions cut 0 bases from V and 2 bases from J, with 5 bases between. CDR1 SGHNT and CDR2 YYREEE come from the germline V gene (reference sequence). The DNA of the CDR3 is TGTGCCAGCAGCTTGGTACTACAAGAGACCCAGTACTTC. This codes for CASSLVLQETQYF.

Details on this clone: Distinct nucleotide sequences in the sample also encode this CDR3. The chain carries TRBV29-1 and TRBJ2-4; maybe TRBD1 (6 bases). The ends were cut back, 6 bases at V and 1 base at J, with 10 bases in the middle. The CDR3 covers 13 residues. Germline V gene lookup returns CDR1 SQVTM and CDR2 ANQGSEA. CDR3 loop: CSVLTGAKNIQYF. DNA of the CDR3: TGCAGCGTCCTTACAGGGGCCAAAAACATTCAGTACTTC.